The entry below describes one T cell receptor beta chain. The target antigen is unknown. The CDR3 sequence is 15 residues long. Trimming removed 3 bases from V and 3 bases from J, with 14 bases in between. CDR1 and CDR2 from the germline V gene are DFQATT and SNEGSKA (reference sequence). This specimen belongs to a study of T cells in Graves' hyperthyroidism and ophthalmopathy. General study findings and limits: Appearing also in blood were most of the thyroid clonotypes expanded above 0.001.

RNA transcripts were the template for amplifying TCR beta CDR3 regions. Primed by the HTBI set, a first-round RT-PCR was run on the TCR CDR3. TCRdb called the multiplex PCR reads again in MiXCR, with one record for every CDR3 protein. The table includes 250,000 to 400,000 distinct CDR3 sequences, approximately 14% detected once. Material for sequencing was blood. The chain uses TRBV20-1 and TRBJ2-2, with D perhaps TRBD2 (6 bases). The TCR sequence derives from a woman in her forties with Graves' ophthalmopathy. DNA of the CDR3: TGCAGTGCTAGGTCCGCGGGACTCCACACCGGGGAGCTGTTTTTT. Its translation is CSARSAGLHTGELFF.